The text below deals with one T cell receptor beta chain. Together with a sample-barcoded 5' primer, a J-beta primer mix was included in a second PCR lasting about 7 to 11 cycles. From the 5' RACE reads, TCRdb called clonotypes with MiXCR, one entry per CDR3 protein. The table has around 1,000,000 distinct CDR3 sequences, around 25% seen once. Each sample provided at least 5 micrograms of extracted total RNA. This CDR3 comprises 11 residues. The germline V gene encodes CDR1 SQVTM and CDR2 ANQGSEA. The V gene lost 7 bases and the J gene lost 3 bases, with 10 bases spanning the gap. This specimen comes from a study of blood T cells in healthy people across ages. This sample was shared with a second study, whose subject was T cells of mothers and their children.

The genes are TRBV29-1 and TRBJ2-7; D gene uncertain. This clonotype was obtained from a girl aged 2 to 9 in good health. Sequences were obtained from blood. The chain's CDR3 is CSAVSFYEQYF. CDR3 nucleotides: TGCAGCGCAGTTTCCTTCTACGAGCAGTACTTC.